This T cell receptor beta chain was recovered during a study of identical twins. The study's findings and limits: Models underestimated out-of-frame TCR alpha sharing in monozygotic twins. Beta out-of-frame sequences showed weaker excess twin sharing.

With regard to this clonotype: Its antigen remains unknown.

Template switching added a universal primer site, and cDNA bore unique molecular identifiers. Each CDR3 protein gets one entry after TCRdb re-called the 5' RACE reads with MiXCR. The sample has about 470,000 distinct CDR3 sequences; roughly 24% are singletons. The length of the CDR3 is 14 residues. With V trimmed by 3 bases and J by 3 bases, 4 bases remained unmatched. The germline CDR1 and CDR2 sequences are DFQATT and SNEGSKA (reference sequence). This sample was shared with a second study, whose subject was T cells expressing NK-cell markers.

The sample consisted of CD4+ T cells sorted from blood. The genes are TRBV20-1 and TRBJ2-3; the match to TRBD2 covers 9 bases. The receptor's source is a woman between 18 and 29 years old in good health. The CDR3 sequence is CSASLAGWTDTQYF. For the CDR3, the DNA is TGCAGTGCTAGTCTAGCGGGGTGGACAGATACGCAGTATTTT.